These 21 T cell receptor beta chains originate from one sample sequenced in a study of cytomegalovirus exposure and HLA in healthy donors. Using immunoSEQ multiplex PCR, the repertoire was profiled, and TCRdb retains in-frame clones only, with some absent. The data show hundreds of thousands of clones, about nine tenths seen once. Sequenced: PBMCs. The source of these receptors is a woman between 18 and 30 years old in good health and CMV-seronegative.

This chain uses TRBV6-1 with TRBJ2-7; D perhaps matches TRBD2 (5 bases). There are 15 residues in the CDR3. V shed 4 bases and J shed 2 bases, with 15 bases lying between them. The germline gives CDR1 MNHNS, CDR2 SASEGT. CDR3 protein: CASSATGYAPYEQYF. CDR3 nucleotide sequence: TGTGCCAGCAGTGCTACGGGATACGCTCCCTACGAGCAGTACTTC.

The gene calls are TRBV6-6 and TRBJ2-5; 9 nucleotides match TRBD1. The germline V gene encodes CDR1 MNHNY and CDR2 SVGAGI (reference sequence). This CDR3 is built from 15 residues. V dropped 5 bases and J dropped 2; count of bases not matched to a gene: 6. The CDR3 DNA follows: TGTGCCAGCAGTCGCCGGGACAGGGAACAAGAGACCCAGTACTTC. Encoded protein: CASSRRDREQETQYF.

CDR3 in amino acids: CASRAYGRDNEKLFF. Here the CDR3 DNA reads TGTGCCAGCAGGGCTTACGGACGGGATAATGAAAAACTGTTTTTT. The V gene is TRBV13, the J gene TRBJ1-4; D gene uncertain. This CDR3 has 15 residues. CDR1 PRHDT and CDR2 FYEKMQ come from the germline V gene (reference sequence). V was cut by 6 bases and J by 4 bases, with 15 bases left in between.

The chain uses TRBV5-1 and TRBJ1-2; the D gene is possibly TRBD1 (6 bases). V gave up 3 bases and J gave up 4 bases, with 16 bases separating them. Germline V gene lookup returns CDR1 SGHRS and CDR2 YFSETQ. This CDR3 spans 15 amino acids. CDR3 bases: TGCGCCAGCAGCTCAGGGGCAGGGGCGCCCTATGGCTACACCTTC. It translates to CASSSGAGAPYGYTF.

The rearrangement links TRBV18 to TRBJ2-3; 10 bases are shared with TRBD1. V trimming: 5 bases; J trimming: 5 bases; junction bases outside the gene matches: 10. From germline, CDR1 is KGHSH and CDR2 LQKENI. This CDR3 has 16 residues. CDR3 bases: TGTGCCAGCTCAACCCTCGACAGGGGGCATAAAGATACGCAGTATTTT. Protein: CASSTLDRGHKDTQYF.

The chain combines TRBV30 with TRBJ1-6; D uncertain. V lost 0 bases and J 4 bases, leaving 16 bases between the germline ends. This CDR3 is 17 amino acids long. CDR1 is GTSNPN, CDR2 SVGIG, per germline (reference sequence). The CDR3 loop reads CAWSVRPHRLYNSPLHF. The CDR3 nucleotides read TGTGCCTGGAGTGTACGCCCTCACCGACTATATAATTCACCCCTCCACTTT.

The V call is TRBV5-1, the J call TRBJ2-5; 8 nucleotides agree with TRBD1. J lost 4 bases, V lost 0 bases, and 5 bases had no gene match. The CDR3 extends over 15 amino acids. CDR1 and CDR2 from the germline V gene are SGHRS and YFSETQ. CDR3 coding DNA: TGCGCCAGCAGCTTGGGGCAGGGGGCGACAGAGACCCAGTACTTC. Protein product: CASSLGQGATETQYF.

The gene calls are TRBV2 and TRBJ2-2; 7 bases are a match to TRBD2. Looked up from germline, CDR1 is SNHLY and CDR2 is FYNNEI. This CDR3 has 16 residues. J gave up 1 base and V 7 bases, and 9 bases lay outside the gene matches. This CDR3 is CASTERGPLNTGELFF. The CDR3 nucleotides read TGTGCCAGCACGGAGCGGGGACCTTTGAACACCGGGGAGCTGTTTTTT.

The chain employs TRBV7-8 and TRBJ2-1, with 9 bases fitting TRBD2. The CDR3 totals 15 residues. Germline CDR1 is SGHVS and CDR2 is FQNEAQ. After removal of 1 base from V and 8 bases from J, the junction contained 6 bases not matched to a gene. This CDR3 reads CASSLDRRGGDEQFF. The CDR3 nucleotides are TGTGCCAGCAGCTTAGATAGGCGCGGGGGGGATGAGCAGTTCTTC.

Details on this clone: The same CDR3 is also encoded by other DNA sequences in this sample. The chain is built from TRBV2 and TRBJ1-1, with D uncertain. V lost 10 bases, J lost 2 bases, and 11 bases lay in between. From germline, CDR1 is SNHLY and CDR2 FYNNEI. The CDR3 covers 12 residues. CDR3 in amino acids: CATAEGNTEAFF. The DNA for the CDR3 is TGTGCCACCGCGGAGGGTAACACTGAAGCTTTCTTT.

This chain uses TRBV19 with TRBJ2-1; 9 bases map to TRBD1. Germline CDR1 LNHDA, CDR2 SQIVND (reference sequence). After removal of 3 bases from V and 3 bases from J, the junction contained 3 bases not matched to a gene. The CDR3 consists of 15 residues. DNA of the CDR3: TGTGCCAGTAGTATGTCGGGACAGGGCTACAATGAGCAGTTCTTC. Translated, it gives CASSMSGQGYNEQFF.

The chain links TRBV5-8 to TRBJ1-5; 11 bases fit TRBD1. The CDR3 is 14 residues long. The V gene end was trimmed by 9 bases and the J gene end by 6 bases; junction bases not matched to a gene: 8. The germline V gene has CDR1 SGHTS and CDR2 YDEGEE. The CDR3 nucleotides read TGTGCCACCAGGGGACAGGGGGGTAGTCAGCCCCAGCATTTT. Protein product: CATRGQGGSQPQHF.

This clone was counted only a few times. The J gene is TRBJ2-5, the V gene TRBV30; the D is unclear. CDR3 size: 12 residues. V was trimmed by 0 bases and J by 5 bases, leaving 7 bases between them. CDR1 and CDR2 (germline): GTSNPN, SVGIG (reference sequence). The CDR3 DNA is TGTGCCTGGAGTGTAGAGGCGGAGACCCAGTACTTC. It is translated as CAWSVEAETQYF.

The chain combines TRBV27 with TRBJ2-3; D may be TRBD2 (5 bases). The CDR3 totals 15 residues. The germline V and J ends were trimmed by 2 bases and 2 bases, with 11 bases remaining between them. CDR1 is MNHEY and CDR2 is SMNVEV in the germline V gene (reference sequence). The DNA for the CDR3 is TGTGCCAGCAGTTTAACTAGAGCTACCACAGATACGCAGTATTTT. It specifies CASSLTRATTDTQYF.

The J gene is TRBJ1-1, the V gene TRBV27; 9 bases match TRBD1. V gave up 5 bases and J gave up 1 base; unmatched junction bases: 8. The germline CDR1 and CDR2 sequences are MNHEY and SMNVEV (reference sequence). This CDR3 region has 16 residues. DNA for the CDR3: TGTGCCAGCAGTGGGACAGGGTTCATCCAGAACACTGAAGCTTTCTTT. Its protein product is CASSGTGFIQNTEAFF.

The chain has TRBV9 and TRBJ2-2, with D perhaps TRBD1 (5 bases). The length of the CDR3 is 15 residues. Germline CDR1 is SGDLS and CDR2 is YYNGEE. Trimming cost V 3 bases and J 3 bases, with 12 bases left between them. Written as DNA, the CDR3 is TGTGCCAGCAGCGAAGAAGGGGCGGACACCGGGGAGCTGTTTTTT. Translating it yields CASSEEGADTGELFF.

The V and J genes are TRBV5-4 and TRBJ1-1; 9 nucleotides match TRBD1. The germline V gene has CDR1 SGHNT and CDR2 YYREEE (reference sequence). The CDR3 sequence is 15 residues long. V shed 3 bases and J 1 base; nucleotides not matched to a gene: 4. In DNA, the CDR3 is TGTGCCAGCAGCTACAGGGACAGGGCGAACACTGAAGCTTTCTTT. Protein product: CASSYRDRANTEAFF.

The chain has TRBV7-9 and TRBJ1-4; D ambiguous. Germline V gives CDR1 SEHNR, CDR2 FQNEAQ (reference sequence). The CDR3 spans 15 residues. V shed 5 bases and J shed 4 bases, with 14 bases lying between them. In DNA form, the CDR3 reads TGTGCCAGCAGCGGTACCTCTCACGGTAATGAAAAACTGTTTTTT. Its protein is CASSGTSHGNEKLFF.

The chain couples TRBV28 to TRBJ1-1; TRBD1 might be the D (5 bases). The CDR3 runs to 13 residues. V was trimmed by 6 bases and J by 5 bases, leaving 13 bases between them. CDR1 is MDHEN and CDR2 is SYDVKM in the germline V gene. The CDR3 spells CASRFGGRTEAFF. The CDR3 region has the DNA TGTGCCAGCAGGTTCGGGGGTAGGACTGAAGCTTTCTTT.

This chain joins TRBV10-2 and TRBJ2-7; D is possibly TRBD1 (6 bases). Germline V gene data show CDR1 as WSHSY and CDR2 as SAAADI. V lost 4 bases to trimming and J lost 3 bases, with 13 bases between them. The CDR3 totals 14 residues. This chain's CDR3 is CASSGQEIHYEQYF. The CDR3 DNA follows: TGCGCCAGCAGTGGACAGGAAATCCACTACGAGCAGTACTTC.

The V and J genes are TRBV6-1 and TRBJ2-2; 7 nucleotides match TRBD1. CDR1 and CDR2 from the germline V gene are MNHNS and SASEGT. This CDR3 region has 16 residues. Unmatched junction bases numbered 6, after V lost 3 bases and J lost 2 bases. CDR3 amino acids: CASSDGVGGNTGELFF. The CDR3 nucleotides read TGTGCCAGCAGTGATGGGGTAGGGGGCAACACCGGGGAGCTGTTTTTT.